The next 24 T cell receptor beta chains were all read from a single sample in a study of blood T cell repertoires in COVID-19. Profiled with immunoSEQ multiplex PCR; TCRdb holds only in-frame clones, not every one. The sample has 340,000 or so clones, around 87% seen once. Sequences were obtained from peripheral blood. These receptor sequences come from a man aged 45-65 years with active or convalescent COVID-19.

The chain recombines TRBV28 with TRBJ2-7, with D possibly TRBD1 on 6 matching bases. CDR3 length: 15 residues. Germline lookup yields CDR1 MDHEN and CDR2 SYDVKM. Trimming took off 4 bases at V and 5 bases at J, with 18 bases between the two ends. The CDR3 here is CASSSVAGVVHEQYF. Here the CDR3 DNA reads TGTGCCAGCAGTTCGGTGGCAGGGGTTGTCCACGAGCAGTACTTC.

The V gene is TRBV9, the J gene TRBJ1-1; perhaps TRBD1 as D (6 bases). Trimming left V 0 bases short and J 0 bases short, with 12 bases between. The V gene's germline CDR1 is SGDLS and CDR2 YYNGEE. The CDR3 is made up of 16 amino acids. CDR3 sequence: CASSVGVGAMNTEAFF. In DNA, the CDR3 is TGTGCCAGCAGCGTAGGGGTGGGGGCGATGAACACTGAAGCTTTCTTT.

The chain combines TRBV10-3 with TRBJ1-1, with 10 bases matching TRBD1. The V gene's germline CDR1 is ENHRY and CDR2 SYGVKD. The V gene end was trimmed by 7 bases and the J gene end by 5 bases; junction bases not matched to a gene: 7. CDR3 length equals 14 residues. The CDR3 nucleotides are TGTGCCATCAACCAAGACAGGGGGCAAACTGAAGCTTTCTTT. This codes for CAINQDRGQTEAFF.

This sequence joins TRBV18 and TRBJ2-7; D may be TRBD1 (6 bases). V lost 0 bases, J lost 1 base, and 13 bases lay in between. The CDR3 contains 16 residues. The germline V gene encodes CDR1 KGHSH and CDR2 LQKENI. CDR3 nucleotide sequence: TGTGCCAGCTCACCACCCTCTCGAACAGGGTCCTACGAGCAGTACTTC. Encoded protein: CASSPPSRTGSYEQYF.

J is TRBJ1-4 and V is TRBV12-5, with TRBD1 identical over 7 bases. V gave up 1 base and J gave up 5 bases; unmatched junction bases: 13. CDR1 is LGHNT, CDR2 FRNRAP, per germline. This CDR3 spans 18 amino acids. CDR3 sequence (DNA): TGTGCTAGTGGTTTGGGCCCTACGACAGGGTACCTGAATGAAAAACTGTTTTTT. Translation: CASGLGPTTGYLNEKLFF.

The chain has TRBV7-2 and TRBJ2-1, with D possibly TRBD2 on 7 matching bases. Trimming removed 6 bases at V and 6 bases at J, with 21 bases between. Germline V gene sequence: CDR1 SGHTA, CDR2 FQGNSA. This CDR3 is 16 amino acids long. The CDR3 sequence is CASSVGGTTTFNEQFF. CDR3 nucleotides: TGTGCCAGCAGTGTAGGGGGGACTACAACTTTCAATGAGCAGTTCTTC.

This clone occurred a few times. V usage is TRBV7-9 and J usage is TRBJ2-1; 7 nucleotides agree with TRBD2. CDR3 length equals 13 residues. Losses at the gene ends were 4 bases for V and 8 bases for J; bases not matched to a gene: 5. Per germline, CDR1 SEHNR and CDR2 FQNEAQ (reference sequence). The CDR3 coding sequence is TGTGCCAGCAGCTCACGGGGGGTGGATGAGCAGTTCTTC. Its translation is CASSSRGVDEQFF.

The chain joins TRBV29-1 to TRBJ2-3; 7 bases are shared with TRBD1. Germline V gene sequence: CDR1 SQVTM, CDR2 ANQGSEA. V was pared by 6 bases and J by 5 bases, with 5 bases of the junction left unmatched. This CDR3 is 12 amino acids long. CDR3 residues: CSVGQELDTQYF. The CDR3, as DNA: TGCAGCGTCGGACAGGAATTAGATACGCAGTATTTT.

The chain couples TRBV28 to TRBJ2-1, with D perhaps matching TRBD2 (6 bases). CDR1 MDHEN and CDR2 SYDVKM come from the germline V gene. The CDR3 has 16 residues. V gave up 4 bases and J gave up 7 bases, with 20 bases separating them. CDR3 nucleotide sequence: TGTGCCAGCAGTTCCCTCGATAGCGGAGGAGGGAATGAGCAGTTCTTC. Translation: CASSSLDSGGGNEQFF.

J is TRBJ2-7 and V is TRBV7-9, with no clear D. This CDR3 is 12 amino acids long. Germline assignment: CDR1 SEHNR and CDR2 FQNEAQ (reference sequence). V was trimmed by 2 bases and J by 5 bases, leaving 7 bases between them. The CDR3 DNA reads TGTGCCAGCAGCTTACTGGGCCACGAGCAGTACTTC. Residues: CASSLLGHEQYF.

This chain connects TRBV7-2 to TRBJ1-2, with D perhaps matching TRBD1 (5 bases). The length of the CDR3 is 14 residues. Germline CDR1 SGHTA, CDR2 FQGNSA. Trimming pared 1 base from V and 2 bases from J, leaving 8 bases between. CDR3 amino acids: CASSLGKGNYGYTF. CDR3 coding DNA: TGTGCCAGCAGCTTAGGAAAGGGGAACTATGGCTACACCTTC.

V is TRBV2 and J is TRBJ2-5; D not certain. Between the trimmed V and J ends, which lost 6 bases and 3 bases, there was a span of 11 bases. This CDR3 has 13 amino acids. Germline V gene sequence: CDR1 SNHLY, CDR2 FYNNEI. The CDR3 nucleotides read TGTGCCAGCAGCGTTGACTCAAAAGAGACCCAGTACTTC. Encoded protein: CASSVDSKETQYF.

This chain's CDR3 is CASRPGTGTYGYTF. CDR3 in DNA: TGTGCCAGCAGGCCCGGGACAGGGACATATGGCTACACCTTC. This sequence joins TRBV5-4 and TRBJ1-2; 9 bases align to TRBD1. Germline assignment: CDR1 SGHNT and CDR2 YYREEE (reference sequence). The CDR3 is 14 residues long. V lost 5 bases and J lost 5; bases outside the gene matches: 7.

The CDR3 region is CASSKSSDIREKLFF. The CDR3 DNA reads as TGTGCCAGCAGCAAATCGTCGGACATACGGGAAAAACTGTTTTTT. The chain combines TRBV5-4 with TRBJ1-4, with a possible D match to TRBD1 (5 bases). The germline V and J ends were trimmed by 4 bases and 8 bases, with 18 bases remaining between them. CDR3 length equals 15 residues. CDR1 and CDR2 from the germline V gene are SGHNT and YYREEE (reference sequence).

This sequence joins TRBV19 and TRBJ1-1; D possibly corresponds to TRBD1 (6 bases). Per germline, CDR1 LNHDA and CDR2 SQIVND (reference sequence). Trimming cost V 9 bases and J 4 bases, with 9 bases left between them. This CDR3 is 11 amino acids long. The DNA for the CDR3 is TGTGCCAGCGGGACAACCACTGAAGCTTTCTTT. It specifies CASGTTTEAFF.

This clone has just a few counts. This chain uses TRBV27 with TRBJ2-1; a weak D match, TRBD1 (5 bases). V lost 0 bases to trimming and J lost 2 bases, with 8 bases between them. Germline V gene lookup returns CDR1 MNHEY and CDR2 SMNVEV (reference sequence). This CDR3 is 15 amino acids long. CDR3 sequence reads: CASSLSQGPYNEQFF. CDR3 nucleotide sequence: TGTGCCAGCAGTTTATCTCAGGGCCCCTACAATGAGCAGTTCTTC.

About this clone itself: Other DNA sequences in the sample encode the same CDR3. The rearrangement uses TRBV6-5 and TRBJ1-1; D is undetermined. The germline V gene encodes CDR1 MNHEY and CDR2 SVGAGI. The CDR3 spans 13 residues. With 3 bases removed from V and 0 bases from J, the gap between germline ends came to 5 bases. CDR3 nucleotides: TGTGCCAGCAGTTATAGTCTGAACACTGAAGCTTTCTTT. Amino acid sequence: CASSYSLNTEAFF.

The genes are TRBV30 and TRBJ1-5; no firm D call. V lost 2 bases and J lost 2, with 4 bases in between. There are 12 residues in the CDR3. Per the germline V gene, CDR1 is GTSNPN and CDR2 is SVGIG (reference sequence). The chain's CDR3 is CAWSQGNQPQHF. DNA of the CDR3: TGTGCCTGGAGTCAGGGCAATCAGCCCCAGCATTTT.

The chain joins TRBV5-1 to TRBJ2-2; 8 nucleotides agree with TRBD1. Germline V gene sequence: CDR1 SGHRS, CDR2 YFSETQ. The CDR3 is 15 residues long. With 4 bases clipped from V and 2 bases from J, the junction kept 4 bases outside the gene matches. The CDR3 sequence is CASSPGTGNTGELFF. DNA of the CDR3: TGCGCCAGCAGCCCCGGGACAGGAAACACCGGGGAGCTGTTTTTT.

This clone appeared once. J is TRBJ1-4 and V is TRBV5-1; possibly TRBD1 for D (5 bases). Germline CDR1 and CDR2: SGHRS and YFSETQ. The CDR3 contains 14 residues. V gave up 4 bases and J gave up 7 bases, with 14 bases separating them. The DNA for the CDR3 is TGCGCCAGCAGCCACGGGACCGGGGGTGAAAAACTGTTTTTT. Encoded protein: CASSHGTGGEKLFF. Full variable domain (remainder filled in from reference TRBV5-1 and TRBJ1-4): KAGVTQTPRYLIKTRGQQVTLSCSPISGHRSVSWYQQTPGQGLQFLFEYFSETQRNKGNFPGRFSGRQFSNSRSEMNVSTLELGDSALYLCASSHGTGGEKLFFGSGTQLSVL.

The rearrangement joins TRBV6-5 to TRBJ1-3, with D maybe TRBD1 (5 bases). Germline-derived CDR1 and CDR2 are MNHEY and SVGAGI. With 2 bases removed from V and 4 bases from J, the gap between germline ends came to 12 bases. The length of the CDR3 is 15 residues. The CDR3 nucleotides are TGTGCCAGCAGTTACGACAGACGAGGAGGAAACACCATATATTTT. Translation: CASSYDRRGGNTIYF.

V is TRBV19 and J is TRBJ2-5; TRBD1 aligns across 8 bases. The J segment lost 2 bases and the V segment lost 9 bases, leaving 8 bases of the junction unmatched. Germline lookup yields CDR1 LNHDA and CDR2 SQIVND (reference sequence). This CDR3 has 14 residues. CDR3 nucleotide sequence: TGTGCCAGGACAGGGGAGATGGGACAAGAGACCCAGTACTTC. Translating gives CARTGEMGQETQYF.

The V gene is TRBV7-8, the J gene TRBJ2-5; tentatively, D is TRBD2 (5 bases). The CDR3 sequence is 14 residues long. The V gene's germline CDR1 is SGHVS and CDR2 FQNEAQ. Trimming pared 8 bases from V and 5 bases from J, leaving 18 bases between. The DNA of the CDR3 is TGTGCCAGCGAAGCGGCCCCCGGTATCGAGACCCAGTACTTC. Translation: CASEAAPGIETQYF.

This chain connects TRBV7-2 to TRBJ2-7; D is unclear. Trimming pared 5 bases from V and 2 bases from J, leaving 13 bases between. Germline V lookup: CDR1 SGHTA, CDR2 FQGNSA. This CDR3 region has 14 residues. The CDR3 loop is CASSRSPFTYEQYF. Here the CDR3 DNA reads TGTGCCAGCAGCCGGTCACCCTTTACCTACGAGCAGTACTTC.